The 8 T cell receptor beta chains listed next were all sequenced from one sample in a study of CD8 T cells in ankylosing spondylitis. A single record per CDR3 protein comes from TCRdb applying MiXCR to the 5' RACE reads. The repertoire consists of 200,000 or so distinct CDR3 sequences, with over 15% occurring once and the leading ten covering approximately 4%. Specimen: blood, either unsorted or a sorted T cell fraction (not recorded which). The source of these receptors is a male donor between 10 and 30 years old with ankylosing spondylitis or in good health (not recorded which).

The rearrangement links TRBV20-1 to TRBJ2-1; 8 bases are shared with TRBD2. Unmatched junction bases numbered 8, after V lost 3 bases and J lost 10 bases. Germline assignment: CDR1 DFQATT and CDR2 SNEGSKA (reference sequence). This CDR3 comprises 13 residues. The CDR3 is CSASRSLAGEQFF. The CDR3 nucleotides read TGCAGTGCTAGCCGGTCTTTAGCGGGAGAGCAGTTCTTC.

This clonotype was seen at least ten times. The CDR3 here is CASSLAVGYEQYV. The CDR3 DNA follows: TGCGCCAGCAGCTTGGCGGTGGGCTACGAGCAGTACGTC. The J gene is TRBJ2-7, the V gene TRBV5-1, with unresolved D. With 0 bases removed from V and 3 bases from J, the gap between germline ends came to 7 bases. The CDR3 has 13 residues. Per germline, CDR1 SGHRS and CDR2 YFSETQ.

This clonotype was found many times. The chain couples TRBV7-2 to TRBJ2-3; D remains ambiguous. Germline-derived CDR1 and CDR2 are SGHTA and FQGNSA. This CDR3 has 15 residues. V dropped 3 bases and J dropped 5 bases, with 15 bases sitting between them. The CDR3 reads CASSFNLRSLDTQYF. CDR3 DNA sequence: TGTGCCAGCAGCTTCAATCTTAGGAGTTTAGATACGCAGTATTTT.

The chain combines TRBV20-1 with TRBJ2-1, with a tentative D call TRBD2 (5 bases). There are 12 residues in the CDR3. Looked up from germline, CDR1 is DFQATT and CDR2 is SNEGSKA (reference sequence). The V end was cut by 5 bases, the J end by 4 bases, with 9 bases between. CDR3 nucleotides: TGCAGTGCTGGACTGGGGTACAATGAGCAGTTCTTC. Translation gives CSAGLGYNEQFF.

The rearrangement links TRBV12-3 or TRBV12-4 to TRBJ2-3; 7 bases fit TRBD2. V lost 6 bases, J lost 0 bases, and 6 bases stayed unmatched. This CDR3 spans 15 amino acids. Here the CDR3 DNA reads TGTGCCAGCAGGGGAGGGAGTCTTAGCACAGATACGCAGTATTTT. This codes for CASRGGSLSTDTQYF.

The chain employs TRBV12-3 or TRBV12-4 and TRBJ2-6; D gene ambiguous. The CDR3 runs 14 residues. The V and J ends lost 6 bases and 2 bases respectively, with 8 bases between them. CDR3 in amino acids: CASRVSAGANVLTF. CDR3 coding DNA: TGTGCCAGCAGGGTGTCCGCTGGGGCCAACGTCCTGACTTTC.

This clonotype was seen many times. The gene calls are TRBV19 and TRBJ2-3; the D gene is possibly TRBD1 (6 bases). The CDR3 is 15 residues long. Per the germline V gene, CDR1 is LNHDA and CDR2 is SQIVND (reference sequence). V was pared by 6 bases and J by 2 bases, with 15 bases between. As DNA, the CDR3 is TGTGCCAGTAGACCGGACAGCGTCCCCACAGATACGCAGTATTTT. Translation: CASRPDSVPTDTQYF.

At least ten counts were recorded for this clonotype. V is TRBV5-5 and J is TRBJ2-2, with 7 bases lining up with TRBD2. The junction had 6 bases not matched to a gene; V was cut back by 5 bases and J by 2 bases. There are 15 residues in the CDR3. The V gene's germline CDR1 is SGHKS and CDR2 YYEKEE (reference sequence). The CDR3 reads CASRPSGVNTGELFF. The CDR3 nucleotides are TGTGCCAGCAGACCCAGCGGGGTAAACACCGGGGAGCTGTTTTTT.